This TCR beta chain appears in the sequencing data of a study of high-grade serous ovarian cancer treatment subgroups. The CDR3 consists of 14 residues. Germline V CDR1 and CDR2: SGHTA, FQGNSA. The ends were cut back, 5 bases at V and 1 base at J, with 8 bases in the middle. Tumor tissue was taken before any definitive surgery or chemotherapy was given. The data were produced by immunoSEQ multiplex PCR, yet TCRdb's version contains in-frame clones alone and is incomplete. The sample has more than 6,000 clones, more than 60% seen once; the top ten hold more than 9%. This clone was seen just once. The J gene is TRBJ2-2, the V gene TRBV7-2; D is uncertain. This TCR was recovered from a human donor with high-grade serous ovarian cancer. The sequenced sample consisted of tumor tissue. The CDR3: CASSGRVNTGELFF. CDR3 nucleotides: TGTGCCAGCAGCGGACGGGTGAACACCGGGGAGCTGTTTTTT.